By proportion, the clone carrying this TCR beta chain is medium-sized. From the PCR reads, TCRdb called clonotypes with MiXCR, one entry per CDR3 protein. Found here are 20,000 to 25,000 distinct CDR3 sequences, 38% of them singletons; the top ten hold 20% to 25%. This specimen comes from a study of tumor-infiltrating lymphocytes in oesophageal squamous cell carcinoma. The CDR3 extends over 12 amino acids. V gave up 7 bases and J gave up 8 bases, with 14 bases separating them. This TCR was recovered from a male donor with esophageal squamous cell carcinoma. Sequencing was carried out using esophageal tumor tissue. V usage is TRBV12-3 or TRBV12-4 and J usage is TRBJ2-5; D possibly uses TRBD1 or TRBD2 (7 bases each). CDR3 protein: CASNWEGATQYF. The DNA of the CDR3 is TGTGCCAGCAACTGGGAGGGGGCAACCCAGTACTTC.